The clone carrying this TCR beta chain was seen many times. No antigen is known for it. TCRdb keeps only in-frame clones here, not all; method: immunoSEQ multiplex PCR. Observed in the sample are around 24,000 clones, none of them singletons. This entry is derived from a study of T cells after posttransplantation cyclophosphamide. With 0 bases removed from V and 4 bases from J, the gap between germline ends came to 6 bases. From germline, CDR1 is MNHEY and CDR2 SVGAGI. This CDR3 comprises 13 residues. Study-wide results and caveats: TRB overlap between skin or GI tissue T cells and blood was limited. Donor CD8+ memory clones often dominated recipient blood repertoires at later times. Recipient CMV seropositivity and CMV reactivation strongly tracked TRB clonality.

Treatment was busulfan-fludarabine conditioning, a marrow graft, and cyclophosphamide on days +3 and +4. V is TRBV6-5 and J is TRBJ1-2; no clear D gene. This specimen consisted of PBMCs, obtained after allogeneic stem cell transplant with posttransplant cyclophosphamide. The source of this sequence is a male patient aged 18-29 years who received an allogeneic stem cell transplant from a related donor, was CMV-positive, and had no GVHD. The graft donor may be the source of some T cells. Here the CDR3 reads CASSYSNSYGYTF. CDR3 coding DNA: TGTGCCAGCAGTTACTCGAACAGCTATGGCTACACCTTC.